The 3 T cell receptor beta chains reported below all come from one sample, sequenced in a study of blood T cell repertoires in COVID-19. Assay: immunoSEQ multiplex PCR; the TCRdb copy retains only in-frame clones and omits some. The sample shows around 300,000 clones, around 90% of them seen only once. Sequencing input: peripheral blood. The origin of the receptors is a woman aged 40 to 55 who had recovered from COVID-19.

The genes are TRBV10-3 and TRBJ1-6; D remains unclear. The germline V gene encodes CDR1 ENHRY and CDR2 SYGVKD. The length of the CDR3 is 15 residues. V was cut by 3 bases and J by 5 bases, with 11 bases left in between. The CDR3 spells CAISEFEVDNSPLHF. For the CDR3, the DNA is TGTGCCATCAGTGAATTTGAGGTCGATAATTCACCCCTCCACTTT.

V usage is TRBV2 and J usage is TRBJ1-5, with D possibly TRBD1 on 5 matching bases. Germline V gene sequence: CDR1 SNHLY, CDR2 FYNNEI. The CDR3 is 13 residues long. V was shortened by 7 bases and J by 6 bases, with 13 bases between the two germline ends. CDR3 bases: TGTGCCAGCATCCGGGGGGAAGGTCAGCCCCAGCATTTT. As protein: CASIRGEGQPQHF.

The V gene is TRBV27, the J gene TRBJ2-7; D gene ambiguous. Per the germline V gene, CDR1 is MNHEY and CDR2 is SMNVEV (reference sequence). This CDR3 has 11 amino acids. Trimming pared 5 bases from V and 2 bases from J, leaving 4 bases between. The CDR3 sequence is CASSPTYEQYF. CDR3 in DNA: TGTGCCAGCAGTCCTACCTACGAGCAGTACTTC.